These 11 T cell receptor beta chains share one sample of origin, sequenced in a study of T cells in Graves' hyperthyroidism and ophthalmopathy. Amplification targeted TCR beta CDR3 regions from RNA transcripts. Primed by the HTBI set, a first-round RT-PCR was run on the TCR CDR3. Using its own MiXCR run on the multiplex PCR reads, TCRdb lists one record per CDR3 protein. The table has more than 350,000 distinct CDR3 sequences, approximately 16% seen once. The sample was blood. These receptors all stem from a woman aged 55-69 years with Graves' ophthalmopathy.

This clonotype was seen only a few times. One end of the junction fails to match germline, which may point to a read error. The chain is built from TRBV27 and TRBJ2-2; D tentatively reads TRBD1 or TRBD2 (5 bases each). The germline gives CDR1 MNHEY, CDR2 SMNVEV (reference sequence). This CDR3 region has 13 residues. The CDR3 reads CAGSLRGPGELFF. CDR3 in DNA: TGTGCCGGCAGTTTGAGGGGACCGGGGGAGCTGTTTTTT.

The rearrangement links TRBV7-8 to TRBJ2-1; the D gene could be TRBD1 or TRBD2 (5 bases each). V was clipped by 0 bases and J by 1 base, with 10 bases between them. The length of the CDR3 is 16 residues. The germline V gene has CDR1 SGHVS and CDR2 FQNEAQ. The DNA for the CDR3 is TGTGCCAGCAGCTTAGCGGGGACGGCTTCCTACAATGAGCAGTTCTTC. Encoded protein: CASSLAGTASYNEQFF.

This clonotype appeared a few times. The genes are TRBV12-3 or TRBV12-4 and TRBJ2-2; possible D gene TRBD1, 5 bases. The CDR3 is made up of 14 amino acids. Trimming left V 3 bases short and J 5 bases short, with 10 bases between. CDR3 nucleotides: TGTGCCAGCAGTTTGCCAGGGATGACCGGGGAGCTGTTTTTT. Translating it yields CASSLPGMTGELFF.

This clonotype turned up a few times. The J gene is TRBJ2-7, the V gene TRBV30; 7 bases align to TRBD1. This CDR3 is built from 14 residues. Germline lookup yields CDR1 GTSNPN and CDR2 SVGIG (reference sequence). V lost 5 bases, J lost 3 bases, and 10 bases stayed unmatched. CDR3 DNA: TGTGCCTGGGGAACAGGGACAGAGGGCTACGAGCAGTACTTC. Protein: CAWGTGTEGYEQYF. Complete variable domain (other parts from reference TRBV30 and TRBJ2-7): SQTIHQWPATLVQPVGSPLSLECTVEGTSNPNLYWYRQAAGRGLQLLFYSVGIGQISSEVPQNLSASRPQDRQFILSSKKLLLSDSGFYLCAWGTGTEGYEQYFGPGTRLTVT.

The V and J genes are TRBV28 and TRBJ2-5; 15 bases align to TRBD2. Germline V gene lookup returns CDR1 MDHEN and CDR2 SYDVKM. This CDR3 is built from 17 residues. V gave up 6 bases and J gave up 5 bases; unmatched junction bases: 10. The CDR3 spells CASSTGLAGGPRETQYF. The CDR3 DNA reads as TGTGCCAGCAGCACCGGACTAGCGGGAGGGCCGAGGGAGACCCAGTACTTC.

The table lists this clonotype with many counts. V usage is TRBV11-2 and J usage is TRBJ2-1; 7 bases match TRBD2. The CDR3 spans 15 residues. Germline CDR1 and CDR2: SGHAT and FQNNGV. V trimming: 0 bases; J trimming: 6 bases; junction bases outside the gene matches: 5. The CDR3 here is CASSLDAGRVNEQFF. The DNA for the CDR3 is TGTGCCAGCAGCTTAGATGCAGGGAGGGTCAATGAGCAGTTCTTC.

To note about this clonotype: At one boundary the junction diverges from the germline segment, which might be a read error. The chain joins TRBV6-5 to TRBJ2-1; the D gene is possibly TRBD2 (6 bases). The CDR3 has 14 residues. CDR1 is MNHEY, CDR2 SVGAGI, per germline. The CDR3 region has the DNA TGTGCCAGCAGTTGGGAGGCCTCCCACAATGAGCAGTTCTTC. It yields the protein CASSWEASHNEQFF.

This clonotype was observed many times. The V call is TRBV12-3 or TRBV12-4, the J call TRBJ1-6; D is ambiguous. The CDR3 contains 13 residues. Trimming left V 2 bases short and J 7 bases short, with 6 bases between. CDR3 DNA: TGTGCCAGCAGTTTACAGCTAAATTCACCCCTCCACTTT. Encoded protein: CASSLQLNSPLHF.

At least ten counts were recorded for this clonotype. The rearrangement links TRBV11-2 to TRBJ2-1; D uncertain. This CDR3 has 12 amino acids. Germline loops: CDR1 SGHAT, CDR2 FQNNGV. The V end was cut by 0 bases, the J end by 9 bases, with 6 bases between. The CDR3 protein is CASSLDPGEQFF. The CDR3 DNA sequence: TGTGCCAGCAGCTTAGATCCGGGTGAGCAGTTCTTC. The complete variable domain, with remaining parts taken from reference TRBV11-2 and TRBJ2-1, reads EAGVAQSPRYKIIEKRQSVAFWCNPISGHATLYWYQQILGQGPKLLIQFQNNGVVDDSQLPKDRFSAERLKGVDSTLKIQPAKLEDSAVYLCASSLDPGEQFFGPGTRLTVL.

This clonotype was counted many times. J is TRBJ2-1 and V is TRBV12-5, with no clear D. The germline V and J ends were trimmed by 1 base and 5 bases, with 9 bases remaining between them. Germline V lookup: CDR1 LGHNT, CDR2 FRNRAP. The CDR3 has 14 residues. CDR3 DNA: TGTGCTAGTGGTTTGGGACGGTATGACAATGAGCAGTTCTTC. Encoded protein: CASGLGRYDNEQFF.

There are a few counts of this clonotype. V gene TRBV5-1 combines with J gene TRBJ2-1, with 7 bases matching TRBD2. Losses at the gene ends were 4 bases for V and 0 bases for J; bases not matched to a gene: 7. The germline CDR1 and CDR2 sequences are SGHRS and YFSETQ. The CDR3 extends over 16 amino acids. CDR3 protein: CASSPSGTPSYNEQFF. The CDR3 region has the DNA TGCGCCAGCAGCCCAAGCGGGACCCCCTCCTACAATGAGCAGTTCTTC. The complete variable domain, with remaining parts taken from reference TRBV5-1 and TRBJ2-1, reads KAGVTQTPRYLIKTRGQQVTLSCSPISGHRSVSWYQQTPGQGLQFLFEYFSETQRNKGNFPGRFSGRQFSNSRSEMNVSTLELGDSALYLCASSPSGTPSYNEQFFGPGTRLTVL.